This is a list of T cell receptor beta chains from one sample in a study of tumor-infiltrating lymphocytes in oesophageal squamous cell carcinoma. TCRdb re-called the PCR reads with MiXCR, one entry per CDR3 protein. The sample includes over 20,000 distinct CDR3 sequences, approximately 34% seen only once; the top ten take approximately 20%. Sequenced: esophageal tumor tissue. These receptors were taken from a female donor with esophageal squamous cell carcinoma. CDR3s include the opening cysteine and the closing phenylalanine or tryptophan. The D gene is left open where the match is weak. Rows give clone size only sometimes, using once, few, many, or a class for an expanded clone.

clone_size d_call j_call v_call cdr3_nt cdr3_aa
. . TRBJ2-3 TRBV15 TGTGCCACCAGCAGAGGAGAAGATACGCAGTATTTT CATSRGEDTQYF
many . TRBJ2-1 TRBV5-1 TGCGCCAGCAGCGAAACTTCGGGGGCCGAATACTTC CASSETSGAEYF
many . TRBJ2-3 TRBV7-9 TGTGCCAGCAGCTTAGATGGGGGATCTAGCACAGATACGCAGTATTTT CASSLDGGSSTDTQYF
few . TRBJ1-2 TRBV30 TGTGCCTGGAGTGTACACAGGATCCGGTATGGCTACACCTTC CAWSVHRIRYGYTF
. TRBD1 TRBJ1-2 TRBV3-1 TGTGCCAGCAGCCTCACAGGGGGCGGAAAGGGCTACACCTTC CASSLTGGGKGYTF
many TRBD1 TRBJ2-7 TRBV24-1 TGTGCCACCAGTGGGCCGGACAGGGGGATCTCTGAGCAGTACTTC CATSGPDRGISEQYF
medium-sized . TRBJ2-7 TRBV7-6 TGTGCCAGCAGCTTAGGCCAGGGGGGCGCCCTAAGTAGGGGTTCCTACGAGCAGTACTTC CASSLGQGGALSRGSYEQYF
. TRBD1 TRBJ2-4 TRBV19 TGTGCCACTGACCTCGGGACAGGGGCAATTGAGCAGTACTTC CATDLGTGAIEQYF
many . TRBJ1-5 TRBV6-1 TGTGCCAGCAGAGTACAGGCAGCGAAACAGCCCCAGCATTTT CASRVQAAKQPQHF
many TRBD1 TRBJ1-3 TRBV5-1 TGCGCCAGCAGCTTTACGGGACAGGGGGTATCTGGAAACACCATATATTTT CASSFTGQGVSGNTIYF
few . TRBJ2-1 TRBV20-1 TGCAGTGCCACTGGCATGAACTCCTACAATGAGCAGTTCTTC CSATGMNSYNEQFF
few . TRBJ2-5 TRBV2 TGTGCCAGCAAGGTTCAAGAGACCCAGTACTTC CASKVQETQYF
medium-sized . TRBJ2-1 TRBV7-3 TGTGCCAGCACCCCCCCTCGAGTAGACAAAATCTACAATGAGCAGTTCTTC CASTPPRVDKIYNEQFF
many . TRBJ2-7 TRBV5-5 TGTGCCAGCAGCTTGGATTGGACTTCGGCGGGAAGCTACGAGCAGTACTTC CASSLDWTSAGSYEQYF
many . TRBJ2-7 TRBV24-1 TGTGCCACCAGTGAAGAGGGTGAAGGTGACAACGAGCAGTACTTC CATSEEGEGDNEQYF
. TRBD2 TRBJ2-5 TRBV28 TGTGCCAGCAGCCGCAGACTAGCGGGAGTAGGGGAGACCCAGTACTTC CASSRRLAGVGETQYF
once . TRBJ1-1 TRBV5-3 TGTGCCAGCAGCTTGGAGGCAGGGTTGAACACTGAAGCTTTCTTT CASSLEAGLNTEAFF
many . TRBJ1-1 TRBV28 TGTGCCAGCAGTTTAATGAGACAGGCTGGGAACACTGAAGCTTTCTTT CASSLMRQAGNTEAFF